This T cell receptor (beta chain) was obtained from a study of long-term antiretroviral therapy in people with HIV. Treatment locations for all participants with HIV were in the United States. Each specimen consisted of about 0.9-11 million cryopreserved PBMC prior to extraction of DNA. At the survey level, the v3.0 immunoSEQ assay was run. TCRdb's table, derived via immunoSEQ multiplex PCR, lists solely in-frame clones and lacks some. The sample lists 26,000 or so clones; roughly four fifths were seen once. The material sequenced was unsorted PBMCs, taken 0.8 years before starting antiretroviral therapy. The source of this sequence is a young man with HIV.

CDR3 amino acids: CASSQDVRGQGTEAFF. The CDR3 nucleotides are TGCGCCAGCAGCCAAGATGTTAGGGGGCAAGGCACTGAAGCTTTCTTT. V gene TRBV4-3 combines with J gene TRBJ1-1; TRBD1 aligns across 7 bases. Germline V gene data show CDR1 as LGHNA and CDR2 as YSLEER. V dropped 0 bases and J dropped 4; count of bases not matched to a gene: 8. The CDR3 spans 16 residues.